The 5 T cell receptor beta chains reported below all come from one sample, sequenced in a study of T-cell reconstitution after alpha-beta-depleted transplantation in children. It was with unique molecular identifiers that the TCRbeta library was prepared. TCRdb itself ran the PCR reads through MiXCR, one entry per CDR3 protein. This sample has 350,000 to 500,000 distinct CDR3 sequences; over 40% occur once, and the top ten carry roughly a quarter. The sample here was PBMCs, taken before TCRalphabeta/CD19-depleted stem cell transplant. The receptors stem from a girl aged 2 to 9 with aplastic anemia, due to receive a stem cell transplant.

DNA for the CDR3: TGCGCCAGCAGCTTGGTTCGAGGGGTAGACTACGAGCAGTACTTC. Its translation is CASSLVRGVDYEQYF. V usage is TRBV5-1 and J usage is TRBJ2-7; D may be TRBD1 or TRBD2 (5 bases each). Per germline, CDR1 SGHRS and CDR2 YFSETQ. This CDR3 is 15 amino acids long. V was trimmed by 0 bases and J by 3 bases, leaving 13 bases between them.

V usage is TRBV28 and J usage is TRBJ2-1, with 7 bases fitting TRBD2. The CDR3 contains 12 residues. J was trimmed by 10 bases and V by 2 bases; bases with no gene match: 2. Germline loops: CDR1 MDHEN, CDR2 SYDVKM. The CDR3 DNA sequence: TGTGCCAGCAGTTTACCCGGGAGGGAGCAGTTCTTC. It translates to CASSLPGREQFF.

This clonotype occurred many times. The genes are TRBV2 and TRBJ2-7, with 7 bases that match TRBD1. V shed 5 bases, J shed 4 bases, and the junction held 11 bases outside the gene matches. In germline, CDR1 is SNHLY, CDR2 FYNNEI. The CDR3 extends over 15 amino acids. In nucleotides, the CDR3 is TGTGCCAGCAGTTCGGCTGGGACAGACTATTACGAGCAGTACTTC. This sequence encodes CASSSAGTDYYEQYF.

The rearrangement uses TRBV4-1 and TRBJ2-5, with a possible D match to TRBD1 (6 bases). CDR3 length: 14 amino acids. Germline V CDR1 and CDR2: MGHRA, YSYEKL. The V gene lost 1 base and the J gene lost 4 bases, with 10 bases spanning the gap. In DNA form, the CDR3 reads TGCGCCAGCAGCCAAGGGGACAAAGGAGAGACCCAGTACTTC. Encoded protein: CASSQGDKGETQYF.

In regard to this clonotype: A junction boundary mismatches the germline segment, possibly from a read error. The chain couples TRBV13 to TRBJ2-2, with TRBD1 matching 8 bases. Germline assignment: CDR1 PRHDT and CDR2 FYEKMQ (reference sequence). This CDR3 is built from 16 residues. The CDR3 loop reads CASSFRTGRNAGELFF. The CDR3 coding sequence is TGTGCCAGCAGCTTTCGGACAGGGCGGAACGCCGGGGAGCTGTTTTTT.